These 9 T cell receptor beta chains came from one sample sequenced in a study of T-cell memory formation after mild COVID-19. One entry per CDR3 protein, called by TCRdb with MiXCR from the 5' RACE reads. The sample has approximately 150,000 distinct CDR3 sequences; about 5.7% are singletons. What was sequenced was PBMCs or a T cell subset sorted from them (not recorded which). The receptors stem from an adult woman who had mild COVID-19 (a few samples of this study predate the infection). Cell type and time point are not known.

V gene TRBV20-1 combines with J gene TRBJ1-4, with a weak D call TRBD1 (5 bases). Trimming took 6 bases from V and 8 from J, leaving 22 bases between them. The CDR3 runs to 15 residues. Germline values: CDR1 DFQATT, CDR2 SNEGSKA (reference sequence). The CDR3 here is CSATLGGSSREKLFF. The CDR3, as DNA: TGCAGTGCCACCCTTGGGGGTTCGAGTAGGGAAAAACTGTTTTTT.

Here the CDR3 reads CATSRQGKANEKLFF. CDR3 DNA sequence: TGTGCCACCAGCAGACAGGGGAAGGCTAATGAAAAACTGTTTTTT. The chain combines TRBV15 with TRBJ1-4, with D possibly being TRBD1 (6 bases). Per the germline V gene, CDR1 is LNHNV and CDR2 is YYDKDF (reference sequence). The V and J ends lost 2 bases and 3 bases respectively, with 10 bases between them. CDR3 length: 15 residues.

This clonotype was seen only a few times. The chain couples TRBV4-3 to TRBJ2-6; D remains unclear. CDR1 and CDR2 from the germline V gene are LGHNA and YSLEER. V was pared by 1 base and J by 0 bases, with 10 bases between. The CDR3 extends over 17 amino acids. The CDR3 here is CASSQAQISSGANVLTF. CDR3 DNA: TGCGCCAGCAGCCAAGCTCAGATAAGCTCTGGGGCCAACGTCCTGACTTTC.

As concerns this clonotype: This clone may be a read error of a much larger clone one base away. The V gene is TRBV7-2, the J gene TRBJ2-1; D gene ambiguous. Trimming removed 5 bases at V and 13 bases at J, with 15 bases between. This CDR3 region has 12 residues. Germline V gives CDR1 SGHTA, CDR2 FQGNSA. CDR3 residues: CASSASALHQFF. DNA for the CDR3: TGTGCCAGCAGCGCATCCGCTTTACACCAGTTCTTC.

This clonotype was seen many times. The rearrangement joins TRBV7-9 to TRBJ1-1, with D tentatively TRBD1 (5 bases). This CDR3 region has 14 residues. The V end was cut by 2 bases, the J end by 3 bases, with 10 bases between. Germline CDR1 SEHNR, CDR2 FQNEAQ (reference sequence). In DNA, the CDR3 is TGTGCCAGCAGCTTAAAGGGGTCGGACACTGAAGCTTTCTTT. It translates to CASSLKGSDTEAFF.

The chain joins TRBV6-2 or TRBV6-3 to TRBJ1-5, with 9 positions matching TRBD1. CDR3 length: 14 amino acids. The germline V gene encodes CDR1 MNHEY and CDR2 SVGEGT. V trimming: 7 bases; J trimming: 6 bases; junction bases outside the gene matches: 7. The CDR3 bases are TGTGCCAGCAAGCCGGGACAGGGTGGTCAGCCCCAGCATTTT. This codes for CASKPGQGGQPQHF.

The CDR3 protein is CASSPGSEAVYGYTF. CDR3 nucleotides: TGTGCCAGCAGCCCTGGGAGCGAGGCGGTCTATGGCTACACCTTC. This chain uses TRBV9 with TRBJ1-2, with no clear D. This CDR3 contains 15 residues. Germline values: CDR1 SGDLS, CDR2 YYNGEE. V lost 4 bases, J lost 4 bases, and 17 bases lay in between.

This clonotype has just a few counts. This sequence joins TRBV24-1 and TRBJ1-5; 7 bases are a match to TRBD1. This CDR3 has 15 amino acids. Germline V CDR1 and CDR2: KGHDR, SFDVKD. The V gene end was trimmed by 5 bases and the J gene end by 4 bases; junction bases not matched to a gene: 7. As DNA, the CDR3 is TGTGCCACCAGTGGTGAGGGGGCCTATAATCAGCCCCAGCATTTT. Protein product: CATSGEGAYNQPQHF.

This clonotype appeared many times. The J gene is TRBJ2-3, the V gene TRBV12-3 or TRBV12-4; a weak D match, TRBD2 (7 bases). The CDR3 loop spans 14 amino acids. V shed 0 bases and J shed 6 bases, with 10 bases lying between them. CDR3 DNA: TGTGCCAGCAGTTTAGCGGGGGGGCTGGATACGCAGTATTTT. Amino acid sequence: CASSLAGGLDTQYF.